This section outlines one T cell receptor (beta chain) sequence together with its context. The antigen remains unidentified. The data originate from a study of T-cell memory formation after mild COVID-19. Study outcomes and limitations: Cross-reactive memory seemingly joined, as some responding clones were found in pre-infection memory.

TCRdb re-called the 5' RACE reads through MiXCR, storing one row per CDR3 protein. The table includes around 35,000 distinct CDR3 sequences, approximately 7.7% detected once. CDR3 size: 17 residues. V shed 2 bases and J 5 bases; nucleotides not matched to a gene: 7. Germline lookup yields CDR1 MGHRA and CDR2 YSYEKL. V is TRBV4-1 and J is TRBJ2-5; the match to TRBD2 covers 14 bases. Sequenced material: PBMCs or a T cell subset sorted from them (not recorded which). The origin of this receptor is a young man who had mild COVID-19 (a few samples of this study predate the infection). Cell type and time point are not known. For the CDR3, the DNA is TGCGCCAGCAGCCAATATGGGACTAGCGGGGGCCTGGAGACCCAGTACTTC. Its protein is CASSQYGTSGGLETQYF.